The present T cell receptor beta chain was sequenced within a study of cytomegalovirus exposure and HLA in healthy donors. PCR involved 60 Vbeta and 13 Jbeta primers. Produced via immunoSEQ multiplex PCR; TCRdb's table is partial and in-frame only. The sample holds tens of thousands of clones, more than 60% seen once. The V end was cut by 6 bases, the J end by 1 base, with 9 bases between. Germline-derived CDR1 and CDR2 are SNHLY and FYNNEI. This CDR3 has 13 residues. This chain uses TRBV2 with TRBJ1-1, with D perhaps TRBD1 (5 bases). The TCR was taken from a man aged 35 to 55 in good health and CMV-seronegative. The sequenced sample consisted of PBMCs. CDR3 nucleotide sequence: TGTGCCAGCAGGACCCAGGGGAACACTGAAGCTTTCTTT. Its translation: CASRTQGNTEAFF. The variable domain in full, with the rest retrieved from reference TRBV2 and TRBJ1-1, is EPEVTQTPSHQVTQMGQEVILRCVPISNHLYFYWYRQILGQKVEFLVSFYNNEISEKSEIFDDQFSVERPDGSNFTLKIRSTKLEDSAMYFCASRTQGNTEAFFGQGTRLTVV.